The rows below give T cell receptor beta chains drawn from one sample of a study of blood T cell repertoires in COVID-19. Sequenced by immunoSEQ multiplex PCR; TCRdb stores in-frame clones only, minus some. This sample yields over 250,000 clones, of which 89% are seen a single time; approximately 2% belongs to the top ten. The sample was peripheral blood. The receptors originated from a man in his fifties or sixties with acute or convalescent COVID-19. CDR3s include the opening cysteine and the closing phenylalanine or tryptophan. The D gene is left open where the match is weak. Size is omitted from some rows. Given values are once, few, many or a class for expanded clones.

J gene: TRBJ1-3
clone size: -
V gene: TRBV29-1
D gene: TRBD1
CDR3 protein: CSVGYRGAGNTIYF
CDR3 DNA: TGCAGCGTTGGGTACAGGGGAGCTGGAAACACCATATATTTT

J gene: TRBJ2-3
clone size: -
V gene: TRBV11-2
D gene: -
CDR3 protein: CASSLAGTDTQYF
CDR3 DNA: TGTGCCAGCAGCTTGGCAGGCACAGATACGCAGTATTTT

J gene: TRBJ2-3
clone size: -
V gene: TRBV7-3
D gene: -
CDR3 protein: CASSKTPDYTDTQYF
CDR3 DNA: TGTGCCAGCAGCAAGACCCCTGACTACACAGATACGCAGTATTTT

J gene: TRBJ2-5
clone size: -
V gene: TRBV6-5
D gene: -
CDR3 protein: CASSGTSEETQYF
CDR3 DNA: TGTGCCAGCAGCGGGACATCCGAAGAGACCCAGTACTTC

J gene: TRBJ2-7
clone size: -
V gene: TRBV5-5
D gene: -
CDR3 protein: CASSLGQYEQYF
CDR3 DNA: TGTGCCAGCAGCTTGGGCCAGTACGAGCAGTACTTC

J gene: TRBJ2-7
clone size: -
V gene: TRBV6-5
D gene: -
CDR3 protein: CASSYYPGPYEQYF
CDR3 DNA: TGTGCCAGCAGTTACTACCCAGGGCCCTACGAGCAGTACTTC

J gene: TRBJ1-4
clone size: -
V gene: TRBV29-1
D gene: -
CDR3 protein: CSVEVEYGTTNEKLFF
CDR3 DNA: TGCAGCGTTGAAGTGGAGTACGGTACAACTAATGAAAAACTGTTTTTT

J gene: TRBJ2-5
clone size: -
V gene: TRBV7-9
D gene: -
CDR3 protein: CASSLGSSRETQYF
CDR3 DNA: TGTGCCAGCAGCTTAGGTAGTAGCAGAGAGACCCAGTACTTC

J gene: TRBJ2-5
clone size: -
V gene: TRBV11-1
D gene: -
CDR3 protein: CASSPGVDVGGETQYF
CDR3 DNA: TGTGCCAGCAGCCCCGGGGTGGATGTTGGCGGAGAGACCCAGTACTTC

J gene: TRBJ1-5
clone size: -
V gene: TRBV29-1
D gene: TRBD1
CDR3 protein: CSVRTGGADQPQHF
CDR3 DNA: TGCAGCGTCCGGACAGGGGGCGCAGATCAGCCCCAGCATTTT

J gene: TRBJ2-3
clone size: -
V gene: TRBV21-1
D gene: -
CDR3 protein: CARKSVCTDTQYF
CDR3 DNA: TGTGCCAGAAAGAGCGTTTGCACAGATACGCAGTATTTT

J gene: TRBJ2-2
clone size: -
V gene: TRBV5-4
D gene: -
CDR3 protein: CASSLGGLANTGELFF
CDR3 DNA: TGTGCCAGCAGCTTAGGTGGGCTGGCGAACACCGGGGAGCTGTTTTTT

J gene: TRBJ2-1
clone size: -
V gene: TRBV12-5
D gene: TRBD2
CDR3 protein: CASLGGSSYNEQFF
CDR3 DNA: TGTGCTAGCTTGGGGGGGAGCTCCTACAATGAGCAGTTCTTC

J gene: TRBJ1-2
clone size: once
V gene: TRBV3-1/TRBV3-2
D gene: -
CDR3 protein: CASSQGGSTGSSSGYTF
CDR3 DNA: TGTGCCAGCAGCCAAGGCGGAAGTACAGGGAGTTCCAGTGGCTACACCTTC

J gene: TRBJ1-1
clone size: few
V gene: TRBV3-1/TRBV3-2
D gene: -
CDR3 protein: CASSQQANTEAFF
CDR3 DNA: TGTGCCAGCAGCCAACAGGCGAACACTGAAGCTTTCTTT

J gene: TRBJ1-1
clone size: few
V gene: TRBV12-3/TRBV12-4
D gene: -
CDR3 protein: CASSFWREAFF
CDR3 DNA: TGTGCCAGCAGTTTCTGGCGGGAAGCTTTCTTT

J gene: TRBJ2-7
clone size: -
V gene: TRBV18
D gene: TRBD1
CDR3 protein: CASSLGTGGEQYF
CDR3 DNA: TGTGCCAGCTCACTCGGGACAGGGGGCGAGCAGTACTTC

J gene: TRBJ1-1
clone size: -
V gene: TRBV6-5
D gene: -
CDR3 protein: CASLGWPEAFF
CDR3 DNA: TGTGCCAGCCTGGGCTGGCCCGAAGCTTTCTTT

J gene: TRBJ1-2
clone size: -
V gene: TRBV3-1/TRBV3-2
D gene: TRBD1
CDR3 protein: CASSQTGGDGYTF
CDR3 DNA: TGTGCCAGCAGCCAAACAGGGGGCGATGGCTACACCTTC

J gene: TRBJ2-5
clone size: -
V gene: TRBV7-9
D gene: TRBD2
CDR3 protein: CASSRGLAGGETQYF
CDR3 DNA: TGTGCCAGCAGCCGTGGACTAGCGGGGGGAGAGACCCAGTACTTC

J gene: TRBJ2-2
clone size: once
V gene: TRBV7-9
D gene: TRBD1
CDR3 protein: CASTRGPQTGELFF
CDR3 DNA: TGTGCCAGCACCAGGGGGCCGCAGACCGGGGAGCTGTTTTTT

J gene: TRBJ1-1
clone size: -
V gene: TRBV5-1
D gene: -
CDR3 protein: CASSSDSLIMNTEAFF
CDR3 DNA: TGCGCCAGCAGCTCCGACAGCCTTATTATGAACACTGAAGCTTTCTTT

J gene: TRBJ2-3
clone size: -
V gene: TRBV5-4
D gene: TRBD2
CDR3 protein: CASSAGGGTDTQYF
CDR3 DNA: TGTGCCAGCAGCGCCGGGGGGGGTACAGATACGCAGTATTTT

J gene: TRBJ1-4
clone size: -
V gene: TRBV6-4
D gene: -
CDR3 protein: CASSLRMSTNEKLFF
CDR3 DNA: TGTGCCAGCTCACTGAGAATGAGTACTAATGAAAAACTGTTTTTT

J gene: TRBJ2-3
clone size: -
V gene: TRBV9
D gene: -
CDR3 protein: CASSVRGDSSTDTQYF
CDR3 DNA: TGTGCCAGCAGCGTACGCGGGGACAGCAGCACAGATACGCAGTATTTT

J gene: TRBJ2-3
clone size: once
V gene: TRBV9
D gene: TRBD2
CDR3 protein: CASSVVSGGAGADTQYF
CDR3 DNA: TGTGCCAGCAGCGTAGTTAGCGGGGGAGCTGGGGCAGATACGCAGTATTTT

J gene: TRBJ2-5
clone size: -
V gene: TRBV18
D gene: -
CDR3 protein: CASSPRTEGGETQYF
CDR3 DNA: TGTGCCAGCTCACCACGGACCGAAGGGGGAGAGACCCAGTACTTC

J gene: TRBJ2-1
clone size: -
V gene: TRBV7-9
D gene: TRBD2
CDR3 protein: CASSSGTSGGWGSYNEQFF
CDR3 DNA: TGTGCCAGCAGCTCCGGGACTAGCGGGGGGTGGGGCTCCTACAATGAGCAGTTCTTC

J gene: TRBJ2-1
clone size: -
V gene: TRBV7-9
D gene: -
CDR3 protein: CASSLEPPRGHNEQFF
CDR3 DNA: TGTGCCAGCAGCTTGGAGCCCCCCAGGGGCCACAATGAGCAGTTCTTC

J gene: TRBJ2-7
clone size: -
V gene: TRBV3-1/TRBV3-2
D gene: TRBD2
CDR3 protein: CASSQGLAGGSPYEQYF
CDR3 DNA: TGTGCCAGCAGCCAGGGACTAGCGGGGGGTTCCCCCTACGAGCAGTACTTC

J gene: TRBJ1-2
clone size: -
V gene: TRBV7-2
D gene: -
CDR3 protein: CASSLARNLNYGYTF
CDR3 DNA: TGTGCCAGCAGCTTAGCGAGGAATCTAAACTATGGCTACACCTTC

J gene: TRBJ2-7
clone size: -
V gene: TRBV11-2
D gene: TRBD1
CDR3 protein: CASRASGTGGYEQYF
CDR3 DNA: TGTGCCAGCAGGGCCTCCGGGACAGGAGGTTACGAGCAGTACTTC